This entry features one T cell receptor beta chain sequence. The same CDR3 is also encoded by other DNA sequences in this sample. The data belong to a study of shared clonotypes between healthy human individuals. CDR1 is SGHVS and CDR2 is FQNEAQ in the germline V gene. The V end was cut by 1 base, the J end by 0 bases, with 7 bases between. CDR3 length: 15 residues. Sequenced by immunoSEQ multiplex PCR; TCRdb stores in-frame clones only, minus some. The sample lists some 2,100,000 clones; around 95% were seen once. This receptor was obtained from a man aged 18 to 30 in good health. Specimen: naive CD4+ T cells sorted from blood. The subset here: CD45RA+ positively selected. This chain connects TRBV7-8 to TRBJ1-3; D is unresolved. This CDR3 is CASSLGGDSGNTIYF. Written as DNA, the CDR3 is TGTGCCAGCAGCTTAGGGGGTGACTCTGGAAACACCATATATTTT.